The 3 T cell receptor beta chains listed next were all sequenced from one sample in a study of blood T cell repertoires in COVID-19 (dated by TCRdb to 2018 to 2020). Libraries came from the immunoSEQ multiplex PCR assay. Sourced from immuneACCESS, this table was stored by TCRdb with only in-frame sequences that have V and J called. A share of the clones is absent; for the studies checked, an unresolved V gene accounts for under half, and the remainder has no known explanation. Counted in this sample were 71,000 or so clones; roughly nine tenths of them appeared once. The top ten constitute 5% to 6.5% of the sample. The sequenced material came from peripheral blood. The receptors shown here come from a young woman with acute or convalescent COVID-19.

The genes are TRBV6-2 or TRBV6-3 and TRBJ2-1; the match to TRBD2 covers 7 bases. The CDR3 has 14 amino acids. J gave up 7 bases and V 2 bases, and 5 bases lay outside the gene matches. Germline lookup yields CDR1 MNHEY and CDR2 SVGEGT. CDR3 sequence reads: CASSYLAEDNEQFF. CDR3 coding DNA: TGTGCCAGCAGTTACCTAGCGGAAGATAATGAGCAGTTCTTC.

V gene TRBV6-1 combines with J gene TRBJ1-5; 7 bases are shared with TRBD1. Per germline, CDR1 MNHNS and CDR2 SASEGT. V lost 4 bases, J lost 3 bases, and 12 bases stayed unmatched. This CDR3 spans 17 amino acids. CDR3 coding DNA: TGTGCCAGCAGTGTCGGGACCACCGGGACAGCCAATCAGCCCCAGCATTTT. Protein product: CASSVGTTGTANQPQHF.

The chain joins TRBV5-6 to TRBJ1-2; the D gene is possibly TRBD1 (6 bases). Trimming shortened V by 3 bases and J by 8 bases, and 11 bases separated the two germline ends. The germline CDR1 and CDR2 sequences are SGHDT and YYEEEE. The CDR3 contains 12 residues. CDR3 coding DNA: TGTGCCAGCAGCTCACAGGGTAGAGGCTACACCTTC. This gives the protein CASSSQGRGYTF.